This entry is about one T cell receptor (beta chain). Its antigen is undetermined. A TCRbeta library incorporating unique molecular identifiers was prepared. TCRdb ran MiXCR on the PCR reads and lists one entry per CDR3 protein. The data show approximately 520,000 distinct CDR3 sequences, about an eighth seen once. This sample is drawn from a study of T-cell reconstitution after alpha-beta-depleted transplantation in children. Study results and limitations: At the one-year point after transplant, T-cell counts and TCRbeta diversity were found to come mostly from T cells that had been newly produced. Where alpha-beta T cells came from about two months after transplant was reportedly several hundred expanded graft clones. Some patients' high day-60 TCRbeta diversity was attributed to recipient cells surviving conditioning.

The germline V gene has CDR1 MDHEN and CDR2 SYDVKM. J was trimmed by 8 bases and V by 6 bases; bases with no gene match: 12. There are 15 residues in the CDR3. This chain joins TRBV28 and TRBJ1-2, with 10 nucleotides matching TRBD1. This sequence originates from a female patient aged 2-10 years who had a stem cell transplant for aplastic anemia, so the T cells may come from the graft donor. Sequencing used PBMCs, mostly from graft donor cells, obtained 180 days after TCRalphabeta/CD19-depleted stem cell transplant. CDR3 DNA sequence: TGTGCCAGCAGCTTCCGCCGGGACAGGGGAGGCGGCTACACCTTC. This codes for CASSFRRDRGGGYTF.